A single T cell receptor beta chain is shown here with its context. The method was immunoSEQ multiplex PCR; TCRdb's version includes in-frame clones alone and lacks a portion of them. Among roughly 150,000 clones listed, 70% to 90% were seen once. V was trimmed by 6 bases and J by 2 bases, leaving 10 bases between them. The CDR3 runs 13 residues. The germline CDR1 and CDR2 sequences are LNHDA and SQIVND (reference sequence). These data come from a study of blood T cell repertoires in COVID-19. For the study at large: The United States, Italy and Spain provided the acute and convalescent COVID-19 samples.

Seattle cases were enrolled at active infection and followed longitudinally. What was sequenced was peripheral blood. The clonotype was recovered from a woman of 80 years or more with COVID-19, enrolled during active disease. The gene calls are TRBV19 and TRBJ1-2, with D perhaps TRBD1 (5 bases). CDR3 coding DNA: TGTGCCAGTAGAATGGCAGGGAACTATGGCTACACCTTC. Translated: CASRMAGNYGYTF.